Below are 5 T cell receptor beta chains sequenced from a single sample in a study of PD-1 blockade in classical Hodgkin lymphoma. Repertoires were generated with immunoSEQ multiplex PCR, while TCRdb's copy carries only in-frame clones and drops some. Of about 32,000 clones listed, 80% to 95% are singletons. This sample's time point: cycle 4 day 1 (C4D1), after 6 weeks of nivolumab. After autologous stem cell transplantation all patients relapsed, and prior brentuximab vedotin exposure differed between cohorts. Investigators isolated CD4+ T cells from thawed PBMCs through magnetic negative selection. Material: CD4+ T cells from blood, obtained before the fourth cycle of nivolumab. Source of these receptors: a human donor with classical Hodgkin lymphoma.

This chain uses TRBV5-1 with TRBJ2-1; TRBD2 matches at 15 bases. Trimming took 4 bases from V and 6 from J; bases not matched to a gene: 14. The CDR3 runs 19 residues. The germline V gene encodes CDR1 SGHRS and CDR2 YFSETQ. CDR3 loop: CASSRNGLAGGSFPNEQFF. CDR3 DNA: TGCGCCAGCAGCCGAAACGGACTAGCGGGAGGGTCATTTCCCAATGAGCAGTTCTTC. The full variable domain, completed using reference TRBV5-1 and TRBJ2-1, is KAGVTQTPRYLIKTRGQQVTLSCSPISGHRSVSWYQQTPGQGLQFLFEYFSETQRNKGNFPGRFSGRQFSNSRSEMNVSTLELGDSALYLCASSRNGLAGGSFPNEQFFGPGTRLTVL.

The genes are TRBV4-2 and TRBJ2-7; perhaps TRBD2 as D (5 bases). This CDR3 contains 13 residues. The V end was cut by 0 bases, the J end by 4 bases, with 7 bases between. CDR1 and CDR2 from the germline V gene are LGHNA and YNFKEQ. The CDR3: CASSQDRGYEQYF. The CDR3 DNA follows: TGTGCCAGCAGCCAAGATCGAGGGTACGAGCAGTACTTC.

The CDR3 DNA reads TGTGCCACCAGCTATGTCGAGAGCTCTGGAAACACCATATATTTT. This sequence encodes CATSYVESSGNTIYF. The chain carries TRBV15 and TRBJ1-3; no clear D. The germline CDR1 and CDR2 sequences are LNHNV and YYDKDF (reference sequence). The CDR3 is made up of 15 amino acids. V dropped 5 bases and J dropped 0 bases, with 11 bases sitting between them.

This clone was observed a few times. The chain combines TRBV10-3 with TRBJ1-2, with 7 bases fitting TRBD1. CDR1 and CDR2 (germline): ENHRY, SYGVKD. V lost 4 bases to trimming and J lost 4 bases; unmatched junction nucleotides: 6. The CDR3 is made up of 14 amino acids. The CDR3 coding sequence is TGTGCCATCAGTGCACTGACAGGGACCTATGGCTACACCTTC. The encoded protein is CAISALTGTYGYTF.

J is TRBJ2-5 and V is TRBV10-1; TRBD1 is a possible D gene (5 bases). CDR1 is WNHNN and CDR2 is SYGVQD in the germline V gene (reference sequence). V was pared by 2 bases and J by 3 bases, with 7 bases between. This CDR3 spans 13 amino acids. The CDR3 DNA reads TGCGCCAGCAGTGAGGACAGCGAAGAGACCCAGTACTTC. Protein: CASSEDSEETQYF.